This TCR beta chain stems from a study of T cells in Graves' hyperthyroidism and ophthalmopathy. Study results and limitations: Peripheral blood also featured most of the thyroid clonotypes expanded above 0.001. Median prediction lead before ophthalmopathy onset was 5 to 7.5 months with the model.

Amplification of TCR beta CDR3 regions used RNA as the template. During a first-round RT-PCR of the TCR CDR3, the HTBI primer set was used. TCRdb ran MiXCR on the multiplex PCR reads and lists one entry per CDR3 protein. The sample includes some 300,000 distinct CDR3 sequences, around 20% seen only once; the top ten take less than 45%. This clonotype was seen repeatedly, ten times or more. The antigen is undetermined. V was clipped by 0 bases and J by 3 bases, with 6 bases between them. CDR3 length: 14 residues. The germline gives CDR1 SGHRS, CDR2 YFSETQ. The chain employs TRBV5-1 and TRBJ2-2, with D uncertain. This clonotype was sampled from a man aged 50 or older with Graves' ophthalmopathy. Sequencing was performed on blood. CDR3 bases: TGCGCCAGCAGCTTGGACGGTTACACCGGGGAGCTGTTTTTT. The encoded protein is CASSLDGYTGELFF.